This T cell receptor beta chain was identified in a study of kidney transplant recipient with SARS-CoV-2 infection. From the reads, TCRdb called clonotypes with MiXCR, one entry per CDR3 protein. The sample consists of 200,000 to 300,000 distinct CDR3 sequences, more than 25% of them appearing once. The input for sequencing was a blood sample, taken at baseline and on roughly day 110 from a kidney transplant recipient. This receptor was taken from a male patient between 25 and 40 years old who had COVID-19 and was a kidney transplant recipient. The T cells may partly be graft donor cells.

The CDR3 protein is CASSPERGAYTDTQYF. The CDR3 DNA follows: TGTGCCAGCAGCCCCGAGCGGGGGGCTTACACAGATACGCAGTATTTT. This chain connects TRBV4-2 to TRBJ2-3; 9 bases map to TRBD2. Per germline, CDR1 LGHNA and CDR2 YNFKEQ. The V gene end was trimmed by 4 bases and the J gene end by 2 bases; junction bases not matched to a gene: 7. There are 16 residues in the CDR3.